The sequence of this T cell receptor (beta chain) was determined in a study of blood T cell repertoires in COVID-19. Study-level information: Sites in the United States, Italy and Spain provided acute and convalescent COVID-19 samples. Nucleic acid was either cDNA or gDNA, and it came from T cells, B-cell-depleted T cells, or PBMCs.

In the study's own analysis: It was from reference gene primer amplification that nucleated cell counts were estimated. TCRdb's table, derived via immunoSEQ multiplex PCR, lists solely in-frame clones and lacks some. D and trimming come from the DNA, and the V and J calls and clone size come from that table. This table holds approximately 290,000 clones, 85% to 90% found once. Seattle's enrolled individuals joined amid active infection and were then monitored longitudinally. This clone was counted only a few times. The CDR3 has 16 amino acids. Germline V gene sequence: CDR1 MNHEY, CDR2 SMNVEV (reference sequence). J was trimmed by 3 bases and V by 4 bases; bases with no gene match: 8.

Sequencing was performed on peripheral blood. The rearrangement links TRBV27 to TRBJ2-1, with TRBD2 matching over 8 bases. This sequence was found in a woman in her 30s with COVID-19, enrolled during active disease. DNA for the CDR3: TGTGCCAGCAGTTCCTACCGGGCGGGGGGCTACAATGAGCAGTTCTTC. Amino acid sequence: CASSSYRAGGYNEQFF.